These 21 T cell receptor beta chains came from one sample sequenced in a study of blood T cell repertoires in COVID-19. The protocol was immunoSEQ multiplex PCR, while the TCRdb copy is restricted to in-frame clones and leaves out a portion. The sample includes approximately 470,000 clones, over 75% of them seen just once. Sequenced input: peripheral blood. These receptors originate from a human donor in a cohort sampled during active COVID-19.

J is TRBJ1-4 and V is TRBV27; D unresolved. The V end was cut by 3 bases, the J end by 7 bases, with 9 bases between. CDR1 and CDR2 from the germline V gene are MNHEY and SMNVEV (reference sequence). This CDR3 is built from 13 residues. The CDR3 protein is CASSFSGFEKLFF. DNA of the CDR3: TGTGCCAGCAGTTTTAGTGGTTTTGAAAAACTGTTTTTT.

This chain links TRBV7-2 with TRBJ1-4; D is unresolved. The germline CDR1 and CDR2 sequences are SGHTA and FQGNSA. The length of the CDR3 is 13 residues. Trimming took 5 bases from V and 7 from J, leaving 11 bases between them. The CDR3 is CASSPGSSEKLFF. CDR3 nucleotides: TGTGCCAGCAGCCCTGGTAGTAGTGAAAAACTGTTTTTT.

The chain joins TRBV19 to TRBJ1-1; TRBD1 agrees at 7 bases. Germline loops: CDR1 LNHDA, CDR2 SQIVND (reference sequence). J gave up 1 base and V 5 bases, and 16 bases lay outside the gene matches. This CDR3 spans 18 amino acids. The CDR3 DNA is TGTGCCAGTAGTCAGTTTGGTAGAGGGGGCTTCGGGAACACTGAAGCTTTCTTT. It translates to CASSQFGRGGFGNTEAFF.

The CDR3 protein is CASSLGRGNYGYTF. CDR3 bases: TGTGCCAGCAGCTTAGGCAGGGGGAACTATGGCTACACCTTC. The V and J genes are TRBV5-6 and TRBJ1-2; 7 bases fit TRBD1. Unmatched junction bases numbered 3, after V lost 2 bases and J lost 2 bases. The CDR3 is 14 amino acids. Per germline, CDR1 SGHDT and CDR2 YYEEEE.

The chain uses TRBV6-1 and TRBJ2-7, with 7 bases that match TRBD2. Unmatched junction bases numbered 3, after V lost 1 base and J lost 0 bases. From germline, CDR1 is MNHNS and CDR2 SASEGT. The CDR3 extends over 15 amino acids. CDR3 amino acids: CASSEELAISYEQYF. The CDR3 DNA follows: TGTGCCAGCAGTGAAGAACTAGCGATCTCCTACGAGCAGTACTTC.

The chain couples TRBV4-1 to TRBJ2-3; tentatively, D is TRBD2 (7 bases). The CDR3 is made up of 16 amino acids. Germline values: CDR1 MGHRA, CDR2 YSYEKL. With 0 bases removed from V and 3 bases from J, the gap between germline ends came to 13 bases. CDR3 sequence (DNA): TGCGCCAGCAGCCAAGACCGAGGGGGGGGGACAGATACGCAGTATTTT. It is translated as CASSQDRGGGTDTQYF.

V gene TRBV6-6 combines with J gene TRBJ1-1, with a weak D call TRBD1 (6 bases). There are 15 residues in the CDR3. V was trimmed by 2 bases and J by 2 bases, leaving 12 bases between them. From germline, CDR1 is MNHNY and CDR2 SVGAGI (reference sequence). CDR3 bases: TGTGCCAGCAGTTACCCCGACAGGCCAAACACTGAAGCTTTCTTT. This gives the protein CASSYPDRPNTEAFF.

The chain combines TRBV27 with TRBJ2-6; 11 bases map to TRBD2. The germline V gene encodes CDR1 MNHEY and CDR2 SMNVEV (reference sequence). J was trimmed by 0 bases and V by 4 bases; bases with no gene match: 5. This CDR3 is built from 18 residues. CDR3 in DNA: TGTGCCAGCAGTTCTACTAGCGGGAGACCCTCTGGGGCCAACGTCCTGACTTTC. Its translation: CASSSTSGRPSGANVLTF.

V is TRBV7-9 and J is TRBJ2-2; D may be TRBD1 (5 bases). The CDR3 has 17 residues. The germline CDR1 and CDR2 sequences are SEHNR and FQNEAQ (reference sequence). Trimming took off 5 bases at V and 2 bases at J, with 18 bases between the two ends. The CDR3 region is CASSPRASASNTGELFF. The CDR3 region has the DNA TGTGCCAGCAGCCCCAGGGCCAGCGCTTCTAACACCGGGGAGCTGTTTTTT.

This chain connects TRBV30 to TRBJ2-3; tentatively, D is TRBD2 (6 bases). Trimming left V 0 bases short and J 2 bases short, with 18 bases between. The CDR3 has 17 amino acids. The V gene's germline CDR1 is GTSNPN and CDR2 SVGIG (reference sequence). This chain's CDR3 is CAWSVRPAGITTDTQYF. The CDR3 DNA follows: TGTGCCTGGAGTGTACGGCCGGCGGGAATCACCACAGATACGCAGTATTTT. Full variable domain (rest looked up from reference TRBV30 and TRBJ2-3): SQTIHQWPATLVQPVGSPLSLECTVEGTSNPNLYWYRQAAGRGLQLLFYSVGIGQISSEVPQNLSASRPQDRQFILSSKKLLLSDSGFYLCAWSVRPAGITTDTQYFGPGTRLTVL.

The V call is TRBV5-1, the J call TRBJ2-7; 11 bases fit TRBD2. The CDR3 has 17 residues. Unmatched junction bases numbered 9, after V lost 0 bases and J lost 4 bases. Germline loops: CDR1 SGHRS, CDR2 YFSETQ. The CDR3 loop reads CASSLVTGTSGLYEQYF. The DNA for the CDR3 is TGCGCCAGCAGCTTGGTTACCGGGACTAGCGGTTTATACGAGCAGTACTTC.

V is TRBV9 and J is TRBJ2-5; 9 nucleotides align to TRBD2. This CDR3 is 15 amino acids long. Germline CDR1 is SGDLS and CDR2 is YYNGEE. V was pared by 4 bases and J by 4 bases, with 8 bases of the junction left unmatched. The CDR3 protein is CASSPREGVGETQYF. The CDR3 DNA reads TGTGCCAGCAGCCCGCGGGAGGGGGTGGGAGAGACCCAGTACTTC.

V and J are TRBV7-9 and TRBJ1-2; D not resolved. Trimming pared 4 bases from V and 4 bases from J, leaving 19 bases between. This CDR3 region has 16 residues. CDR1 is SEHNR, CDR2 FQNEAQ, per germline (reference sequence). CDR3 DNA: TGTGCCAGCAGCTCCCTCGGCAGGCCCTCTACCTATGGCTACACCTTC. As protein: CASSSLGRPSTYGYTF.

CDR3 in amino acids: CASSRTGEAQHF. The CDR3 DNA sequence: TGTGCCAGCAGTCGGACTGGGGAGGCCCAGCATTTT. The chain uses TRBV6-5 and TRBJ1-5; D remains unclear. The V gene lost 5 bases and the J gene lost 11 bases, with 13 bases spanning the gap. This CDR3 spans 12 amino acids. Germline assignment: CDR1 MNHEY and CDR2 SVGAGI.

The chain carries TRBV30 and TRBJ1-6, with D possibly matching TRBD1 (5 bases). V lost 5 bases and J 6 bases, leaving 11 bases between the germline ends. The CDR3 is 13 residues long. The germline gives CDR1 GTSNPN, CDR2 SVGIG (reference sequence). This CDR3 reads CAWDGQGNSPLHF. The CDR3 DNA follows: TGTGCCTGGGACGGGCAGGGTAATTCACCCCTCCACTTT.

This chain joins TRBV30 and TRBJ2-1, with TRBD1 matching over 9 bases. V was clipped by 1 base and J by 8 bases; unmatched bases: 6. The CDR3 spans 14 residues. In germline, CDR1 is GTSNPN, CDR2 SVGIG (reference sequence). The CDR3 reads CAWSAGTGIYEQFF. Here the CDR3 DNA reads TGTGCCTGGAGTGCCGGGACAGGGATCTATGAGCAGTTCTTC.

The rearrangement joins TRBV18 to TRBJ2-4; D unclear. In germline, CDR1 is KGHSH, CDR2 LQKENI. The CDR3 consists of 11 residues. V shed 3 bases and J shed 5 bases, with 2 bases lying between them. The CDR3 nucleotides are TGTGCCAGCTCACCCGAAAACATTCAGTACTTC. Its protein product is CASSPENIQYF. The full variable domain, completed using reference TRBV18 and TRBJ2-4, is NAGVMQNPRHLVRRRGQEARLRCSPMKGHSHVYWYRQLPEEGLKFMVYLQKENIIDESGMPKERFSAEFPKEGPSILRIQQVVRGDSAAYFCASSPENIQYFGAGTRLSVL.

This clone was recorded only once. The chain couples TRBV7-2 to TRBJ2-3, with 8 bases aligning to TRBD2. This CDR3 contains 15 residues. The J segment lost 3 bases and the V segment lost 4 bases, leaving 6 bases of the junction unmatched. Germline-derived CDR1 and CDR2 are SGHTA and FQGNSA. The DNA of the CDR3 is TGTGCCAGCAGCTCCGCCGGGACTAGAACAGATACGCAGTATTTT. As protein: CASSSAGTRTDTQYF.

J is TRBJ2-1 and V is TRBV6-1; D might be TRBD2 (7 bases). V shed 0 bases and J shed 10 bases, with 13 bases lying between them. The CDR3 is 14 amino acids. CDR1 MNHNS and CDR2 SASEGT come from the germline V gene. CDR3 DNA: TGTGCCAGCAGTGAAGCGGGGGGGCACAGGGAGCAGTTCTTC. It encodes CASSEAGGHREQFF.

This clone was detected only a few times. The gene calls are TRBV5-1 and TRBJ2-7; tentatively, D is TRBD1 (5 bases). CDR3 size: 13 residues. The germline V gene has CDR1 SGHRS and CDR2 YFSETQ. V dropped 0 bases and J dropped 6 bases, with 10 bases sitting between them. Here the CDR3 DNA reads TGCGCCAGCAGCTTGGATTTAGGGGTCGAGCAGTACTTC. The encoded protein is CASSLDLGVEQYF.

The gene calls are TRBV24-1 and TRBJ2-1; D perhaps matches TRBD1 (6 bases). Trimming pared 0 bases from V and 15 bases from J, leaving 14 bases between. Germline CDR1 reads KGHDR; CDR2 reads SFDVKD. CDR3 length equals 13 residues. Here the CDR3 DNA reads TGTGCCACCAGTGATTTGCAGGGGCCCGGGCGGTTCTTC. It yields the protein CATSDLQGPGRFF.